A single sample gave rise to the 22 T cell receptor beta chains below, sequenced in a study of T cells in women clearing cervical HPV infection (dated by TCRdb to between 2018 and 2020). Library preparation was by the immunoSEQ multiplex PCR assay. The table comes from immuneACCESS by way of TCRdb, which keeps in-frame sequences with V and J called. Part of the clones is missing from these tables; in studies checked, under half for an unresolved V gene and the rest for unknown reasons. This specimen's table enumerates about 33,000 clones. The ten top clones hold about 1.8% of the sample. Source material: blood buffy coat. The receptor source for this set is a woman aged 18-70 years with a cervical HPV16 infection that either progressed to CIN3+ or cleared (not recorded which).

CDR3 sequence reads: CASSVGTLSETQYF. The sequenced part of the CDR3 DNA is TGTGCCAGCAGCGTAGGAACATTATCAGAGACC. The rearrangement links TRBV9 to TRBJ2-5; D gene ambiguous. Coverage ceases 3 residues before the CDR3 finishes, and the germline J gene fills in the end. The V and J ends lost 0 bases and 4 bases respectively, with 10 bases between them. Germline CDR1 and CDR2: SGDLS and YYNGEE. The CDR3 loop spans 14 amino acids. Based on the CDR3 plus reference TRBV9 and TRBJ2-5, the full variable domain is DSGVTQTPKHLITATGQRVTLRCSPRSGDLSVYWYQQSLDQGLQFLIQYYNGEERAKGNILERFSAQQFPDLHSELNLSSLELGDSALYFCASSVGTLSETQYFGPGTRLLVL.

On this clone: The read halts 3 residues ahead of the CDR3 end, with the missing end drawn from the germline J gene. The chain carries TRBV5-1 and TRBJ2-1; TRBD1 agrees at 8 bases. The junction had 1 base not matched to a gene; V was cut back by 0 bases and J by 2 bases. This CDR3 is 15 amino acids long. Per germline, CDR1 SGHRS and CDR2 YFSETQ. CDR3 bases read: TGCGCCAGCAGCTTGGAACAGGGGGCCTACAATGAG. It specifies CASSLEQGAYNE. The entire CDR3 protein is CASSLEQGAYNEQFF.

About this clone: The DNA ends 3 residues before the CDR3 does, and the rest of the CDR3 is filled in from the germline J gene. The rearrangement joins TRBV19 to TRBJ1-2, with D possibly being TRBD1 (6 bases). Germline CDR1 is LNHDA and CDR2 is SQIVND (reference sequence). The CDR3 totals 14 residues. This CDR3 reads CASRPGVRVGTYTF. Partial CDR3 DNA: TGTGCCAGTAGACCAGGGGTGCGGGTGGGGACC. Using reference TRBV19 and TRBJ1-2 for the parts outside the CDR3, the full variable domain is DGGITQSPKYLFRKEGQNVTLSCEQNLNHDAMYWYRQDPGQGLRLIYYSQIVNDFQKGDIAEGYSVSREKKESFPLTVTSAQKNPTAFYLCASRPGVRVGTYTFGSGTRLTVV.

In regard to this clone: The read falls 3 residues short of the CDR3 end, and the missing part is taken from the germline J gene. V is TRBV5-1 and J is TRBJ2-3; unclear D gene. Trimming stripped 0 bases from V and 1 base from J, with 6 bases between. CDR3 length equals 14 residues. Germline CDR1 reads SGHRS; CDR2 reads YFSETQ. Partial CDR3 DNA: TGCGCCAGCAGCTTGGAGAAGGGCACAGATACG. It specifies CASSLEKGTDT. The CDR3 reads in full as CASSLEKGTDTQYF. Supplemented by reference TRBV5-1 and TRBJ2-3, the full variable domain reads KAGVTQTPRYLIKTRGQQVTLSCSPISGHRSVSWYQQTPGQGLQFLFEYFSETQRNKGNFPGRFSGRQFSNSRSEMNVSTLELGDSALYLCASSLEKGTDTQYFGPGTRLTVL.

As concerns this clone: The read ends 3 residues shy of where the CDR3 ends; the end is completed using the germline J gene. This chain connects TRBV18 to TRBJ1-2, with D perhaps matching TRBD1 (6 bases). CDR3 size: 13 residues. Germline CDR1 is KGHSH and CDR2 is LQKENI. The CDR3 spells CASSGQNTDTYTF. CDR3 DNA (partial): TGTGCCAGCTCCGGACAGAACACAGATACC.

A remark on this clone: The CDR3 end lies 3 residues beyond the end of the read and is filled in from the germline J gene. The chain carries TRBV20-1 and TRBJ2-1; D possibly corresponds to TRBD2 (5 bases). The CDR3 has 14 residues. V lost 6 bases and J 3 bases, leaving 15 bases between the germline ends. Germline CDR1 is DFQATT and CDR2 is SNEGSKA (reference sequence). Partial CDR3 DNA: TGCAGTGCCTCGGACTCCACGGGCTACAATGAG. It encodes CSASDSTGYNE. The full CDR3 protein reads CSASDSTGYNEQFF.

Concerning this clone itself: The read ends 3 residues before the CDR3 terminus; that terminus is restored from the germline J gene. The chain recombines TRBV7-6 with TRBJ1-2; 7 bases agree with TRBD1. The CDR3 is made up of 17 amino acids. Germline lookup yields CDR1 SGHVS and CDR2 FNYEAQ. The sequenced part of the CDR3 DNA is TGTGCCAGCAGCTTAGCGCGGAAGGGGGCATTTACAGATACC. Translated: CASSLARKGAFTDT. The full CDR3 protein reads CASSLARKGAFTDTYTF.

As to this clone: The read finishes 3 residues shy of the CDR3 end, and the germline J gene is used to complete it. V gene TRBV30 combines with J gene TRBJ1-2; the D gene is possibly TRBD1 (6 bases). Germline CDR1 reads GTSNPN; CDR2 reads SVGIG (reference sequence). The CDR3 consists of 15 residues. The part of the CDR3 DNA that was read is TGTGCCTGGACCGTTAGCGGGGGGGACACAGATACC. This sequence encodes CAWTVSGGDTDT. The CDR3 reads in full as CAWTVSGGDTDTYTF.

In regard to this clone: The germline gene is not matched at one end of the junction; a read error may be the cause. The observed sequence ends 3 residues before the CDR3 terminus, with the missing tail filled in from the germline J gene. This same CDR3 is encoded by further DNA sequences in the sample. The chain carries TRBV18 and TRBJ1-3; maybe TRBD1 (5 bases). Per the germline V gene, CDR1 is KGHSH and CDR2 is LQKENI. The CDR3 is made up of 15 amino acids. The CDR3 loop reads CASSPKTATGNTIYF. The DNA read from the CDR3 is TGTGCCAGCTCACCGAAGACAGCGACTGGAAACACA.

Worth noting for this clone: The read falls 3 residues short of the CDR3 end, and the missing part is taken from the germline J gene. The V and J genes are TRBV6-2 or TRBV6-3 and TRBJ2-6; 7 bases are shared with TRBD1. V dropped 6 bases and J dropped 2; count of bases not matched to a gene: 4. In germline, CDR1 is MNHEY, CDR2 SVGEGT. The CDR3 runs to 15 residues. The CDR3 loop is CASSPTGAGANVLTF. The CDR3 bases that were read are TGTGCCAGCAGCCCTACAGGGGCTGGGGCCAACGTC.

As for this clone: The read terminates 3 residues before the CDR3 end, so the remaining end is supplied by the germline J gene. The V gene is TRBV20-1, the J gene TRBJ2-7; D perhaps matches TRBD1 (5 bases). CDR1 and CDR2 (germline): DFQATT, SNEGSKA (reference sequence). The CDR3 is 15 residues long. V was trimmed by 1 base and J by 3 bases, leaving 16 bases between them. The sequenced part of the CDR3 DNA is TGCAGTGCTAGAGCTGAAGGGGATATATACTACGAG. Its protein is CSARAEGDIYYE. The full CDR3 protein is CSARAEGDIYYEQYF.

Comment on this clone: At one end the junction does not follow the germline gene, possibly because of a read error. With the read ending 3 residues before the CDR3 end, the germline J gene is used to fill in that end. The sample contains more than one DNA sequence encoding this CDR3. This chain uses TRBV30 with TRBJ1-3; D is unclear. Germline lookup yields CDR1 GTSNPN and CDR2 SVGIG (reference sequence). The CDR3 has 14 amino acids. The CDR3 spells CAWSGLGSGNTIYF. The covered CDR3 bases are TGTGCCTGGAGTGGTTTAGGGTCTGGAAACACG.

About this clone: The read terminates 3 residues ahead of where the CDR3 ends, so the germline J gene completes it. The rearrangement links TRBV19 to TRBJ1-1; no definite D call. CDR1 and CDR2 from the germline V gene are LNHDA and SQIVND (reference sequence). The CDR3 has 14 residues. Trimming shortened V by 5 bases and J by 0 bases, and 10 bases separated the two germline ends. The CDR3 bases that were read are TGTGCCAGTAGTCGTACGGGGTTGAACACTGAA. It yields the protein CASSRTGLNTE. The full CDR3 protein is CASSRTGLNTEAFF.

On this clone itself: The read comes to an end 3 residues before the CDR3 does, leaving the germline J gene to fill in the end. This rearrangement joins TRBV7-2 to TRBJ2-2; D not certain. Germline values: CDR1 SGHTA, CDR2 FQGNSA. This CDR3 contains 14 residues. The V and J ends lost 5 bases and 4 bases respectively, with 11 bases between them. CDR3 DNA (partial): TGTGCCAGCAGCGGATCCACTACCACCGGGGAG. Translating gives CASSGSTTTGE. The complete CDR3 reads CASSGSTTTGELFF.

This CDR3 is CSAREGGAQPQHF. The part of the CDR3 DNA that was read is TGCAGTGCTAGAGAGGGGGGGGCCCAGCCC. The V call is TRBV20-1, the J call TRBJ1-5; a weak D match, TRBD1 (6 bases). The read terminates 3 residues ahead of where the CDR3 ends, so the germline J gene completes it. CDR3 length equals 13 residues. V shed 0 bases and J shed 7 bases, with 10 bases lying between them. CDR1 is DFQATT, CDR2 SNEGSKA, per germline (reference sequence).

As to this clone: The read terminates 3 residues before the CDR3 end, so the remaining end is supplied by the germline J gene. This sequence joins TRBV4-1 and TRBJ2-7, with TRBD1 matching 8 bases. J gave up 4 bases and V 4 bases, and 9 bases lay outside the gene matches. The germline V gene encodes CDR1 MGHRA and CDR2 YSYEKL. CDR3 length: 15 residues. CDR3 residues: CASSPGQGSEYEQYF. The CDR3 DNA, read in part, is TGCGCCAGCAGCCCCGGACAGGGAAGTGAGTACGAG.

Concerning this clone itself: The observed sequence ends 3 residues before the CDR3 terminus, with the missing tail filled in from the germline J gene. The gene calls are TRBV19 and TRBJ2-4; 7 bases align to TRBD2. CDR1 is LNHDA and CDR2 is SQIVND in the germline V gene (reference sequence). The CDR3 contains 13 residues. CDR3 DNA (partial): TGTGCCAGTAGCCCGAGTAGGGACTATGGT. It encodes CASSPSRDYG. The whole CDR3 region reads CASSPSRDYGQYF.

Details on this clone: The read gets to within 3 residues of the CDR3 end, and the germline J gene fills in the rest. The chain combines TRBV2 with TRBJ2-3; the D gene is possibly TRBD1 (6 bases). V dropped 6 bases and J dropped 4 bases, with 14 bases sitting between them. The germline V gene encodes CDR1 SNHLY and CDR2 FYNNEI. CDR3 length: 14 amino acids. The CDR3 DNA, read in part, is TGTGCCAGCAGGGTACAGGGTTCGGCAGATACG. This codes for CASRVQGSADT. In full, the CDR3 is CASRVQGSADTQYF.

Details on this clone: The read halts 3 residues ahead of the CDR3 end, with the missing end drawn from the germline J gene. This chain links TRBV19 with TRBJ1-2; TRBD1 is a possible D gene (6 bases). The CDR3 spans 13 residues. Germline CDR1 reads LNHDA; CDR2 reads SQIVND (reference sequence). The CDR3 reads CASSIAGVGDYTF. The covered CDR3 bases are TGTGCCAGTAGTATAGCAGGGGTAGGAGAC.

Concerning this clone itself: The read comes to an end 3 residues before the CDR3 does, leaving the germline J gene to fill in the end. The rearrangement joins TRBV20-1 to TRBJ1-5; TRBD1 matches 9 bases. In germline, CDR1 is DFQATT, CDR2 SNEGSKA (reference sequence). This CDR3 has 14 residues. The junction had 3 bases not matched to a gene; V was cut back by 5 bases and J by 1 base. The CDR3: CSARDRESNQPQHF. The CDR3 bases that were read are TGCAGTGCTCGGGACAGGGAAAGCAATCAGCCC.

In regard to this clone: The read terminates 3 residues before the CDR3 end, so the remaining end is supplied by the germline J gene. The rearrangement joins TRBV6-2 or TRBV6-3 to TRBJ2-1; D gene ambiguous. The V end was cut by 0 bases, the J end by 5 bases, with 8 bases between. CDR1 MNHEY and CDR2 SVGEGT come from the germline V gene. There are 14 residues in the CDR3. CDR3 sequence reads: CASSYSGSDNEQFF. The covered CDR3 bases are TGTGCCAGCAGTTACTCAGGGTCGGACAATGAG.

Comments on this clone: The read finishes 3 residues shy of the CDR3 end, and the germline J gene is used to complete it. The rearrangement joins TRBV7-9 to TRBJ2-1; TRBD2 aligns across 12 bases. The germline V gene has CDR1 SEHNR and CDR2 FQNEAQ (reference sequence). V shed 4 bases and J 9 bases; nucleotides not matched to a gene: 7. This CDR3 contains 15 residues. The CDR3 sequence: CASSSSSGGATEQFF. CDR3 bases read: TGTGCCAGCAGCTCCTCTAGCGGGGGGGCGACTGAG.